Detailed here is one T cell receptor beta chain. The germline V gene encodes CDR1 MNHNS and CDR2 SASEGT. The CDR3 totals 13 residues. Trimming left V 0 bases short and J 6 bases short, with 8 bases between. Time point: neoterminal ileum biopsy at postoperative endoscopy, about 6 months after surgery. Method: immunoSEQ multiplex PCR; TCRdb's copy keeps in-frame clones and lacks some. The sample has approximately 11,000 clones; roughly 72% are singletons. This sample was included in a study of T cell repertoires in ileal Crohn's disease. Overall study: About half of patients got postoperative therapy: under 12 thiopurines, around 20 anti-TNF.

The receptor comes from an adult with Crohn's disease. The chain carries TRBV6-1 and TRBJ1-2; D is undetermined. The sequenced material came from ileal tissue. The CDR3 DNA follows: TGTGCCAGCAGTGAAGCCGGGCGGGATGGCTACACCTTC. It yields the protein CASSEAGRDGYTF.